This T cell receptor beta chain was sequenced in a study of T-cell reconstitution after alpha-beta-depleted transplantation in children. Points from the study as a whole: In some patients, recipient T cells and intrathymic progenitors surviving conditioning explained high day-60 diversity. After transplant, at about two months, alpha-beta T cells were reportedly derived from several hundred expanded graft clones.

This clonotype was seen ten or more times. Its target is not known. V lost 6 bases and J lost 4; bases outside the gene matches: 15. CDR1 is MNHEY and CDR2 is SVGAGI in the germline V gene. The CDR3 covers 17 residues. Researchers prepared the TCRbeta library using unique molecular identifiers, the study reports. Using its own MiXCR run on the PCR reads, TCRdb lists one record per CDR3 protein. The profile shows fewer than 250,000 distinct CDR3 sequences, approximately 17% of them singletons. Sequences were derived from PBMCs, mostly from graft donor cells, sampled 360 days after TCRalphabeta/CD19-depleted stem cell transplant. The J gene is TRBJ1-2, the V gene TRBV6-5; 9 nucleotides line up with TRBD1. The receptor was derived from a male patient under 10 years old who had a stem cell transplant for acute lymphoblastic leukemia, so the T cells may come from the graft donor. Here the CDR3 reads CASRPGTGTLTTYGYTF. The CDR3 coding sequence is TGTGCCAGCAGACCCGGGACAGGGACCTTAACCACCTATGGCTACACCTTC.